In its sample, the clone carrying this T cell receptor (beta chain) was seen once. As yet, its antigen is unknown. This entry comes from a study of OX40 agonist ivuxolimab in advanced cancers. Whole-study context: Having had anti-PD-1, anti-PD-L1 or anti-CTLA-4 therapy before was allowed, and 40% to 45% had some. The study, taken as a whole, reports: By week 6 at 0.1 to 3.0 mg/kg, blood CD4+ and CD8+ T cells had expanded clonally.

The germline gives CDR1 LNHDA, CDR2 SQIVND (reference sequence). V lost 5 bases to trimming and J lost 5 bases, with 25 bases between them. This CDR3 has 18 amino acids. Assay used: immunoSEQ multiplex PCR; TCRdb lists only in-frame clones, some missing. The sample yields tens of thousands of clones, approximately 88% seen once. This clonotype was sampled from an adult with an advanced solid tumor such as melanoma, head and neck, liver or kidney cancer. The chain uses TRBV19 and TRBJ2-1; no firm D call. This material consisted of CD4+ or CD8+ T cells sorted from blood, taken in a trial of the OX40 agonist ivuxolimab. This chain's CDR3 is CASSARHILITFNNEQFF. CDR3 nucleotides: TGTGCCAGTAGTGCTCGACACATCTTAATAACCTTCAACAATGAGCAGTTCTTC.